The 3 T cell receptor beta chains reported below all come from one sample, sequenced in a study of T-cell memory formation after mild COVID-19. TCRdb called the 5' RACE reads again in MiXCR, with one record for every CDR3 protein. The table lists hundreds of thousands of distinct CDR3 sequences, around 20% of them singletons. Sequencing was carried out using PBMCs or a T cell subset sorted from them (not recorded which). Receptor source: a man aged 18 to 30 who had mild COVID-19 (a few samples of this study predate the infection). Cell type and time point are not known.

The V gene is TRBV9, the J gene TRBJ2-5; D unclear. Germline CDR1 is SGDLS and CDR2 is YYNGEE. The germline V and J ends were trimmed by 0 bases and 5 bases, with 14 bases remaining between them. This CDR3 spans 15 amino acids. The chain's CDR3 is CASSVAGSLSETQYF. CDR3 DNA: TGTGCCAGCAGCGTAGCCGGCAGTCTCTCGGAGACCCAGTACTTC.

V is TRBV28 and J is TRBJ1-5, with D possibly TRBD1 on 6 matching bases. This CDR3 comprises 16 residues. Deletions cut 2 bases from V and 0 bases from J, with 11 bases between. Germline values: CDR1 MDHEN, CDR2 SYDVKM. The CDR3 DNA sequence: TGTGCCAGCAGTTTACGACAGGTCCTTAGCAATCAGCCCCAGCATTTT. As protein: CASSLRQVLSNQPQHF.

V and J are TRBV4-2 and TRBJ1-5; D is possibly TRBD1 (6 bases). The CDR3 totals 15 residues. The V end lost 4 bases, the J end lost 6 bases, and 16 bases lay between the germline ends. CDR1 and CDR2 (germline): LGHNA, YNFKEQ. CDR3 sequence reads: CASSRTTRGSQPQHF. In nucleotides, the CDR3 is TGTGCCAGCAGCCGAACTACCAGGGGCAGTCAGCCCCAGCATTTT.